Detailed here is one T cell receptor beta chain. Its antigen is still unknown. These data are taken from a study of T cells in Graves' hyperthyroidism and ophthalmopathy. Points from the study as a whole: Most clonotypes expanded in the thyroid (above 0.001) were also present in blood.

Per the germline V gene, CDR1 is SGHNT and CDR2 is YYREEE (reference sequence). Germline trimming cut 0 bases from V and 3 bases from J; bases unmatched to any gene: 3. This CDR3 is built from 17 residues. Patients aged 18 to 65 had newly diagnosed hyperthyroidism that had lasted under 2 months. Diagnosis relied on clinical symptoms, serum thyroxine and TRAb, thyroid ultrasound and orbital computed tomography. The CDR3 regions of TCR beta were amplified from RNA transcripts. With the HTBI primer set, the TCR CDR3 went through a first round of RT-PCR. TCRdb passed the multiplex PCR reads through MiXCR, listing each CDR3 protein once. The data hold fewer than 650,000 distinct CDR3 sequences, with less than 15% observed a single time.

This sequence joins TRBV5-4 and TRBJ2-1; 13 nucleotides line up with TRBD2. The sequence derives from a woman aged 40 to 49 with Graves' hyperthyroidism. Sequencing was carried out using blood. The CDR3 DNA follows: TGTGCCAGCAGCTTGGGGACTAGCGGGAGCCTCTACAATGAGCAGTTCTTC. The encoded protein is CASSLGTSGSLYNEQFF.